This TCR beta chain came from a study of T cells in Graves' hyperthyroidism and ophthalmopathy. General study points: Peripheral blood also featured most of the thyroid clonotypes expanded above 0.001.

This clonotype was counted only a few times. Antigen unknown. The source material, RNA transcripts, was used to amplify TCR beta CDR3 regions. RT-PCR in the first round (using the HTBI primer set) targeted the TCR CDR3. TCRdb analysed the multiplex PCR reads with MiXCR anew, one entry per CDR3 protein. The table includes some 770,000 distinct CDR3 sequences, 16% detected once. CDR1 SQVTM and CDR2 ANQGSEA come from the germline V gene. Trimming took 2 bases from V and 2 from J; bases not matched to a gene: 3. This CDR3 region has 14 residues. The study left out patients who had uncontrolled infection, other autoimmune disease, pregnancy or lactation.

The sequenced material came from blood. The clonotype was recovered from a man aged 18 to 35 with Graves' hyperthyroidism. The V gene is TRBV29-1, the J gene TRBJ2-1; TRBD2 agrees at 7 bases. CDR3: CSVEKRDPYNEQFF. CDR3 DNA: TGCAGCGTTGAAAAGCGGGACCCCTACAATGAGCAGTTCTTC.